This T cell receptor (beta chain) was profiled in a study of OX40 agonist ivuxolimab in advanced cancers. Study-level information: Partial response was recorded in three patients: one hepatocellular carcinoma and two cutaneous melanoma cases.

Profiling relied on immunoSEQ multiplex PCR, and the TCRdb table lists in-frame clones only, not all of them. The data hold some 57,000 clones, with roughly 85% observed a single time. In germline, CDR1 is MDHEN, CDR2 SYDVKM. V lost 2 bases and J lost 9; bases outside the gene matches: 1. The length of the CDR3 is 12 residues. The clonotype was recovered from an adult with an advanced solid tumor such as melanoma, head and neck, liver or kidney cancer. Here the sequenced sample was CD4+ or CD8+ T cells sorted from blood, taken in a trial of the OX40 agonist ivuxolimab. V is TRBV28 and J is TRBJ1-2, with TRBD1 identical over 9 bases. CDR3 sequence reads: CASSLGTGSYTF. In nucleotides, the CDR3 is TGTGCCAGCAGTTTAGGGACAGGGAGCTACACCTTC.